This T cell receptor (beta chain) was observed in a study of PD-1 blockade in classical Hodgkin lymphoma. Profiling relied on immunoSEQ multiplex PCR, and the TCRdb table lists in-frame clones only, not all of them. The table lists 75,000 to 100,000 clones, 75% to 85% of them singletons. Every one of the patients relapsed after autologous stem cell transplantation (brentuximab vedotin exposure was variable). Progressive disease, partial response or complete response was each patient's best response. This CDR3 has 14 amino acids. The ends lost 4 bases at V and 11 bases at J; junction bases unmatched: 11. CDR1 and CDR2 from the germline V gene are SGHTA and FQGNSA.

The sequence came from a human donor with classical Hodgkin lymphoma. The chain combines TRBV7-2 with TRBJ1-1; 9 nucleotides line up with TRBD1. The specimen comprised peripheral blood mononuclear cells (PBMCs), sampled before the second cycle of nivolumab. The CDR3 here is CASSYRDRAIGAFF. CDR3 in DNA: TGTGCCAGCAGCTATCGGGACAGGGCGATCGGCGCTTTCTTT.